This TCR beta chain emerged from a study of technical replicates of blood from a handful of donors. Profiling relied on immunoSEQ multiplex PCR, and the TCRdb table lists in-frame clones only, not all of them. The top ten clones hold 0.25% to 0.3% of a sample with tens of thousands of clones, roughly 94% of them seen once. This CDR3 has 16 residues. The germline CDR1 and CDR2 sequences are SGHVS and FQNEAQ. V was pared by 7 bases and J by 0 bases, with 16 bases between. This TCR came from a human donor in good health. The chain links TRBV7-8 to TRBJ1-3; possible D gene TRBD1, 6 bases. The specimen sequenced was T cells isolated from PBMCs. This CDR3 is CASTLPRTVSGNTIYF. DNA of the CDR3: TGTGCCAGCACCCTACCAAGGACAGTCTCTGGAAACACCATATATTTT.